These T cell receptor beta chains were read from a single sample in a study of T-cell memory formation after mild COVID-19. One entry per CDR3 protein, called by TCRdb with MiXCR from the 5' RACE reads. The sample records hundreds of thousands of distinct CDR3 sequences, 8.2% being singletons. Sequencing was carried out using PBMCs or a T cell subset sorted from them (not recorded which). The receptors shown here come from a man aged 18 to 30 who had mild COVID-19 (a few samples of this study predate the infection). Cell type and time point are not known. The CDR3 runs from the conserved cysteine through the conserved F or W. Each record gives: clone size, D gene, V gene, J gene, CDR3 DNA, CDR3 protein. A D gene is named only where the DNA matches it firmly. Some rows have no size entry. The others give once, few or many, or a class for an expanded clone.

clone size: .
D gene: .
V gene: TRBV5-1
J gene: TRBJ1-6
CDR3 DNA: TGCGCCAGCAGCTTGGCCCCGGGACGCGTTGGTTCACCCCTCCACTTT
CDR3 protein: CASSLAPGRVGSPLHF

clone size: few
D gene: .
V gene: TRBV20-1
J gene: TRBJ2-7
CDR3 DNA: TGCAGTGCTAGATCCCCCCGAGGAAGGAACGAGCAGTACTTC
CDR3 protein: CSARSPRGRNEQYF

clone size: few
D gene: .
V gene: TRBV7-3
J gene: TRBJ2-3
CDR3 DNA: TGTGCCAGCAGCCCCTACAGCGACGGCACAGATACGCAGTATTTT
CDR3 protein: CASSPYSDGTDTQYF

clone size: many
D gene: .
V gene: TRBV5-1
J gene: TRBJ1-1
CDR3 DNA: TGCGCCAGCAGCGCTCAGGGGCTGGGCACTGAAGCTTTCTTT
CDR3 protein: CASSAQGLGTEAFF

clone size: .
D gene: .
V gene: TRBV24-1
J gene: TRBJ2-5
CDR3 DNA: TGTGCCACCAGTGATTTGCCTGGACAAGGGGCCCTAAGGTCCCAAGAGACCCAGTACTTC
CDR3 protein: CATSDLPGQGALRSQETQYF

clone size: .
D gene: .
V gene: TRBV20-1
J gene: TRBJ1-5
CDR3 DNA: TGCAGTGCTAGAAGGGGGGCGCAGAATCAGCCCCAGCATTTT
CDR3 protein: CSARRGAQNQPQHF

clone size: many
D gene: .
V gene: TRBV7-9
J gene: TRBJ2-7
CDR3 DNA: TGTGCCAGCAGCACCGCTAGCTCCTACGAGCAGTACTTC
CDR3 protein: CASSTASSYEQYF

clone size: few
D gene: TRBD2
V gene: TRBV11-2
J gene: TRBJ2-5
CDR3 DNA: TGTGCCAGCAGCCCCAGCCAGTCTCGGGGGGCCCAGTACTTC
CDR3 protein: CASSPSQSRGAQYF

clone size: .
D gene: .
V gene: TRBV6-4
J gene: TRBJ1-2
CDR3 DNA: TGTGCCAGCAGTGAATTCTATTCTTTTGACAGTTCCTATGGCTACACCTTC
CDR3 protein: CASSEFYSFDSSYGYTF

clone size: .
D gene: .
V gene: TRBV12-3/TRBV12-4
J gene: TRBJ1-5
CDR3 DNA: TGTGCCAGCCGTTCAGGCGGGGGACCCCGACAGCCCCAGCATTTT
CDR3 protein: CASRSGGGPRQPQHF

clone size: .
D gene: .
V gene: TRBV12-3/TRBV12-4
J gene: TRBJ2-1
CDR3 DNA: TGTGCCAGCAGGGGGCAGGGGAATGAGCAGTTCTTC
CDR3 protein: CASRGQGNEQFF

clone size: many
D gene: TRBD1
V gene: TRBV28
J gene: TRBJ1-1
CDR3 DNA: TGTGCCAGCAGTTGGGGGGGACAGGGCGAAGCTTTCTTT
CDR3 protein: CASSWGGQGEAFF

clone size: many
D gene: .
V gene: TRBV12-3/TRBV12-4
J gene: TRBJ2-6
CDR3 DNA: TGTGCCAGCAGTTCCCCCGGGAGCTCTGGGGCCAACGTCCTGACTTTC
CDR3 protein: CASSSPGSSGANVLTF

clone size: .
D gene: TRBD1
V gene: TRBV28
J gene: TRBJ2-5
CDR3 DNA: TGTGCCAGCACGTCGGGACAGCAAGAGACCCAGTACTTC
CDR3 protein: CASTSGQQETQYF

clone size: .
D gene: .
V gene: TRBV6-2/TRBV6-3
J gene: TRBJ1-5
CDR3 DNA: TGTGCCAGCAGTTACGCTTCGAATTATCAGCCCCAGCATTTT
CDR3 protein: CASSYASNYQPQHF

clone size: .
D gene: .
V gene: TRBV11-2
J gene: TRBJ2-3
CDR3 DNA: TGTGCCAGCAGCTTAGATCTGGTCCTCGTCCGTCCAGATACGCAGTATTTT
CDR3 protein: CASSLDLVLVRPDTQYF

clone size: many
D gene: .
V gene: TRBV29-1
J gene: TRBJ1-1
CDR3 DNA: TGCAGCGTAGACCCGGGAAGTCCGGCGAACACTGAAGCTTTCTTT
CDR3 protein: CSVDPGSPANTEAFF

clone size: many
D gene: TRBD2
V gene: TRBV10-3
J gene: TRBJ2-5
CDR3 DNA: TGTGCCATCAGCCCGGGACTAGAAGAGACCCAGTACTTC
CDR3 protein: CAISPGLEETQYF

clone size: .
D gene: .
V gene: TRBV29-1
J gene: TRBJ2-1
CDR3 DNA: TGCAGCGTTGAAGAGGGGACCGTTTACAATGAGCAGTTCTTC
CDR3 protein: CSVEEGTVYNEQFF

clone size: .
D gene: .
V gene: TRBV3-1
J gene: TRBJ2-5
CDR3 DNA: TGTGCCAGCAGCGCCCGGGGACACTCTCCCCAAGAGACCCAGTACTTC
CDR3 protein: CASSARGHSPQETQYF

clone size: .
D gene: .
V gene: TRBV4-2
J gene: TRBJ2-3
CDR3 DNA: TGTGCCAGCAGCCAAGAAGGGATAAGCACAGATACGCAGTATTTT
CDR3 protein: CASSQEGISTDTQYF

clone size: .
D gene: .
V gene: TRBV18
J gene: TRBJ2-5
CDR3 DNA: TGTGCCAGCTCACTCTATGCGGGGTACCAAGAGACCCAGTACTTC
CDR3 protein: CASSLYAGYQETQYF

clone size: few
D gene: .
V gene: TRBV6-5
J gene: TRBJ2-1
CDR3 DNA: TGTGCCAGCAGACCCCCGATGGGTGAGCAGTTCTTC
CDR3 protein: CASRPPMGEQFF

clone size: many
D gene: .
V gene: TRBV6-5
J gene: TRBJ1-2
CDR3 DNA: TGTGCCAGCAGTTACTCTGCCCGAGGAGGCTACACCTTC
CDR3 protein: CASSYSARGGYTF

clone size: few
D gene: .
V gene: TRBV20-1
J gene: TRBJ1-2
CDR3 DNA: TGCAGTGCTAGGAGCCAGTCAGATCACTATGGCTACACCTTC
CDR3 protein: CSARSQSDHYGYTF

clone size: .
D gene: TRBD2
V gene: TRBV4-1
J gene: TRBJ2-5
CDR3 DNA: TGCGCCAGCAGCGCGCGGACTAGCGGGGGACGGGAGACCCAGTACTTC
CDR3 protein: CASSARTSGGRETQYF

clone size: few
D gene: .
V gene: TRBV29-1
J gene: TRBJ1-2
CDR3 DNA: TGCAGCGTTGAATGGCCCGGTTCCTATGGCTACACCTTC
CDR3 protein: CSVEWPGSYGYTF

clone size: few
D gene: TRBD2
V gene: TRBV10-3
J gene: TRBJ2-3
CDR3 DNA: TGTGCCATCAGGACGAGCGGGGGTGGGAATACGCAGTATTTT
CDR3 protein: CAIRTSGGGNTQYF

clone size: few
D gene: TRBD1
V gene: TRBV5-1
J gene: TRBJ2-2
CDR3 DNA: TGCGCCAGCAGCTTGCGGACAGGGTCTCCCGGGGAGCTGTTTTTT
CDR3 protein: CASSLRTGSPGELFF